Listed here are 6 T cell receptor beta chains from one sample, sequenced in a study of T cells after yellow fever vaccination. TCRdb re-analysed the 5' RACE reads in MiXCR, keeping a single row per CDR3 protein. The data show 100,000 to 150,000 distinct CDR3 sequences, about 15% seen once. Sequenced material: CD8+ T cells sorted from PBMCs, taken 5 days after the yellow fever booster vaccination. The receptors shown here come from a man younger than 35 who received the YFV17D yellow fever vaccine.

This sequence joins TRBV25-1 and TRBJ1-2, with D maybe TRBD1 (6 bases). Trimming removed 2 bases from V and 4 bases from J, with 11 bases in between. This CDR3 spans 14 amino acids. The germline V gene has CDR1 MGHDK and CDR2 SYGVNS. CDR3 protein: CASSEPTGAYGYTF. In nucleotides, the CDR3 is TGTGCCAGCAGTGAACCGACGGGGGCCTATGGCTACACCTTC.

The chain combines TRBV15 with TRBJ2-3; D might be TRBD2 (7 bases). Trimming stripped 2 bases from V and 4 bases from J, with 19 bases between. Germline CDR1 is LNHNV and CDR2 is YYDKDF (reference sequence). There are 17 residues in the CDR3. The CDR3 spells CATSRSRGGAGPDTQYF. The CDR3 nucleotides are TGTGCCACCAGCAGATCTAGGGGGGGGGCCGGGCCAGATACGCAGTATTTT.

The chain couples TRBV20-1 to TRBJ1-1; no definite D call. Trimming removed 5 bases at V and 0 bases at J, with 13 bases between. The CDR3 extends over 14 amino acids. Per germline, CDR1 DFQATT and CDR2 SNEGSKA (reference sequence). The CDR3 DNA is TGCAGTGCTCCACCGGGGTGGGTGAACACTGAAGCTTTCTTT. Translation gives CSAPPGWVNTEAFF.

The chain recombines TRBV10-3 with TRBJ2-7; the D gene is possibly TRBD1 (5 bases). The V gene's germline CDR1 is ENHRY and CDR2 SYGVKD. Between the trimmed V and J ends, which lost 4 bases and 7 bases, there was a span of 14 bases. The CDR3 length is 13 residues. This chain's CDR3 is CAISGAGQGEQYF. CDR3 nucleotide sequence: TGTGCCATCAGTGGGGCAGGGCAGGGAGAGCAGTACTTC.

The J gene is TRBJ1-5, the V gene TRBV15, with unresolved D. The CDR3 extends over 15 amino acids. CDR1 and CDR2 (germline): LNHNV, YYDKDF (reference sequence). V shed 1 base and J shed 5 bases, with 12 bases lying between them. The CDR3 coding sequence is TGTGCCACCAGCAGAGGGGCAACTCGAGATCAGCCCCAGCATTTT. It yields the protein CATSRGATRDQPQHF.

This clonotype was detected many times. The gene calls are TRBV9 and TRBJ1-5, with D tentatively TRBD1 (5 bases). CDR3 length: 15 amino acids. Between the trimmed V and J ends, which lost 1 base and 2 bases, there was a span of 10 bases. Germline CDR1 SGDLS, CDR2 YYNGEE. The CDR3 spells CASSVTAGRNQPQHF. Here the CDR3 DNA reads TGTGCCAGCAGCGTAACAGCAGGGCGCAATCAGCCCCAGCATTTT.